The clone carrying this T cell receptor (beta chain) was found once. Its antigen is not identified. Assay used: immunoSEQ multiplex PCR; TCRdb lists only in-frame clones, some missing. The sample has about 70,000 clones; about three quarters are singletons. These data are taken from a study of OX40 agonist ivuxolimab in advanced cancers. Study-wide findings and caveats: Certain nonresponders additionally had low normalized T-cell clonal expansion. Both blood CD4+ and CD8+ T cells showed clonal growth by week 6 at 0.1 to 3.0 mg/kg. Antigen specificity remained undetermined for the expanded peripheral T cells.

Trimming took off 3 bases at V and 6 bases at J, with 10 bases between the two ends. CDR1 is MNHNS, CDR2 SASEGT, per germline. This CDR3 region has 13 residues. The chain couples TRBV6-1 to TRBJ2-3; possible D gene TRBD2, 5 bases. Sequences were derived from CD4+ or CD8+ T cells sorted from blood, sampled in a trial of the OX40 agonist ivuxolimab. The receptor was isolated from an adult with an advanced solid tumor such as melanoma, head and neck, liver or kidney cancer. CDR3 bases: TGTGCCAGCAGTGAGAGGACGGGGGATACGCAGTATTTT. This gives the protein CASSERTGDTQYF.